Shown below are 21 T cell receptor beta chains from a single sample sequenced in a study of CD8+ T cells in alopecia areata. Sequencing used cDNA as its template, made by extracting RNA and reverse transcribing it. Produced via immunoSEQ multiplex PCR; TCRdb's table is partial and in-frame only. The data hold some 180,000 clones, with around 63% observed a single time. Sequenced material: CD4+ T cells sorted from blood, taken at week 0. The receptor set was obtained from a human donor with alopecia areata.

The genes are TRBV29-1 and TRBJ2-2, with D possibly being TRBD1 (7 bases). Trimming removed 7 bases from V and 6 bases from J, with 18 bases in between. Per the germline V gene, CDR1 is SQVTM and CDR2 is ANQGSEA. This CDR3 region has 14 residues. The CDR3 sequence: CSAGGTVLAGELFF. DNA for the CDR3: TGCAGCGCCGGAGGGACAGTTCTTGCCGGGGAGCTGTTTTTT.

This clone occurred a few times. In DNA, the CDR3 is TGCAGCGTCTTAGTCCGAGAGACCCAGTACTTC. Its protein is CSVLVRETQYF. The chain combines TRBV29-1 with TRBJ2-5; no reliable D call. The V gene's germline CDR1 is SQVTM and CDR2 ANQGSEA. The CDR3 has 11 amino acids. V gave up 6 bases and J gave up 4 bases, with 9 bases separating them.

This chain links TRBV20-1 with TRBJ1-1; no firm D call. The germline V and J ends were trimmed by 3 bases and 1 base, with 3 bases remaining between them. CDR1 DFQATT and CDR2 SNEGSKA come from the germline V gene (reference sequence). CDR3 length equals 11 residues. CDR3 residues: CSASENTEAFF. In DNA form, the CDR3 reads TGCAGTGCTAGCGAGAACACTGAAGCTTTCTTT.

This clone was seen many times. V and J are TRBV10-2 and TRBJ2-1; 10 nucleotides align to TRBD2. The CDR3 totals 17 residues. Germline V lookup: CDR1 WSHSY, CDR2 SAAADI. Germline trimming cut 0 bases from V and 7 bases from J; bases unmatched to any gene: 9. CDR3 sequence reads: CASSESNGLAARNEQFF. The DNA of the CDR3 is TGCGCCAGCAGTGAGTCGAATGGACTAGCGGCTAGGAATGAGCAGTTCTTC.

The chain uses TRBV30 and TRBJ2-1; D remains unclear. V shed 0 bases and J shed 4 bases, with 13 bases lying between them. The CDR3 has 15 residues. Germline loops: CDR1 GTSNPN, CDR2 SVGIG (reference sequence). CDR3 sequence reads: CAWSVRVAAYNEQFF. The DNA of the CDR3 is TGTGCCTGGAGTGTACGCGTGGCAGCTTACAATGAGCAGTTCTTC.

This chain joins TRBV7-6 and TRBJ2-5, with a weak D call TRBD2 (6 bases). The germline V gene encodes CDR1 SGHVS and CDR2 FNYEAQ. The CDR3 has 15 residues. Trimming took off 0 bases at V and 4 bases at J, with 12 bases between the two ends. The CDR3 loop is CASSLALLGGETQYF. Written as DNA, the CDR3 is TGTGCCAGCAGCTTAGCCCTCTTGGGGGGAGAGACCCAGTACTTC.

This chain uses TRBV11-2 with TRBJ2-5; 9 bases are shared with TRBD1. The length of the CDR3 is 13 residues. The V gene's germline CDR1 is SGHAT and CDR2 FQNNGV. J was trimmed by 4 bases and V by 3 bases; bases with no gene match: 0. The CDR3 sequence: CASSLGQGETQYF. As DNA, the CDR3 is TGTGCCAGCAGCTTGGGACAGGGAGAGACCCAGTACTTC.

Only a few counts were recorded for this clone. J is TRBJ1-1 and V is TRBV7-9, with a tentative D call TRBD1 (5 bases). The ends were cut back, 5 bases at V and 10 bases at J, with 20 bases in the middle. In germline, CDR1 is SEHNR, CDR2 FQNEAQ (reference sequence). CDR3 length: 14 amino acids. The CDR3 loop reads CASSPLSRGNGAFF. In nucleotides, the CDR3 is TGTGCCAGCAGCCCACTATCGAGGGGAAACGGAGCTTTCTTT.

The chain links TRBV29-1 to TRBJ1-1; 8 bases fit TRBD1. This CDR3 has 14 residues. Germline trimming cut 6 bases from V and 0 bases from J; bases unmatched to any gene: 6. Germline assignment: CDR1 SQVTM and CDR2 ANQGSEA. The CDR3, as DNA: TGCAGCGTCCTGAAACAGGGGGTGAACACTGAAGCTTTCTTT. Translated: CSVLKQGVNTEAFF.

In the case of this clone: Other DNA sequences within the sample encode an identical CDR3. The chain uses TRBV29-1 and TRBJ1-1; D is possibly TRBD1 (5 bases). CDR1 is SQVTM, CDR2 ANQGSEA, per germline. Trimming cost V 6 bases and J 1 base, with 6 bases left between them. There are 11 residues in the CDR3. The CDR3: CSVGENTEAFF. In nucleotides, the CDR3 is TGCAGCGTGGGGGAGAACACTGAAGCTTTCTTT.

The rearrangement links TRBV5-6 to TRBJ1-5; the D gene is possibly TRBD1 (5 bases). CDR1 and CDR2 (germline): SGHDT, YYEEEE. The CDR3 is 15 amino acids. V dropped 3 bases and J dropped 1 base, with 11 bases sitting between them. CDR3 coding DNA: TGTGCCAGCAGCTCTCAGGGCGTGAGCAATCAGCCCCAGCATTTT. Protein product: CASSSQGVSNQPQHF.

V is TRBV29-1 and J is TRBJ1-1, with 8 bases that match TRBD1. The CDR3 contains 15 residues. The ends lost 3 bases at V and 9 bases at J; junction bases unmatched: 15. Germline loops: CDR1 SQVTM, CDR2 ANQGSEA. The CDR3 protein is CSVEGQGAEGIKAFF. In nucleotides, the CDR3 is TGCAGCGTTGAGGGGCAGGGGGCCGAGGGGATAAAAGCTTTCTTT.

The rearrangement joins TRBV6-6 to TRBJ2-5, with 7 bases matching TRBD1. There are 13 residues in the CDR3. CDR1 and CDR2 from the germline V gene are MNHNY and SVGAGI (reference sequence). J was trimmed by 0 bases and V by 11 bases; bases with no gene match: 6. The CDR3 protein is CADPGTDQETQYF. The CDR3 DNA follows: TGTGCCGACCCCGGGACAGACCAAGAGACCCAGTACTTC.

In nucleotides, the CDR3 is TGTGCCTGGAATAACCCCATCGAGGGATACTATGGCTACACCTTC. It translates to CAWNNPIEGYYGYTF. The chain combines TRBV30 with TRBJ1-2; D gene ambiguous. Germline CDR1 is GTSNPN and CDR2 is SVGIG (reference sequence). This CDR3 has 15 residues. The ends were cut back, 4 bases at V and 3 bases at J, with 18 bases in the middle.

The V gene is TRBV29-1, the J gene TRBJ1-1; maybe TRBD1 (5 bases). This CDR3 spans 11 amino acids. V was clipped by 8 bases and J by 1 base, with 8 bases between them. Germline values: CDR1 SQVTM, CDR2 ANQGSEA. The CDR3 loop reads CSTGQNTEAFF. Written as DNA, the CDR3 is TGCAGCACTGGACAGAACACTGAAGCTTTCTTT.

The V call is TRBV30, the J call TRBJ1-2; D may be TRBD1 (5 bases). The V end lost 2 bases, the J end lost 6 bases, and 10 bases lay between the germline ends. The CDR3 length is 12 residues. Germline CDR1 is GTSNPN and CDR2 is SVGIG (reference sequence). In DNA, the CDR3 is TGTGCCTGGAGTTACGGGACGGATGGCTACACCTTC. Protein: CAWSYGTDGYTF.

A few counts support this clone. V is TRBV7-9 and J is TRBJ2-1; a weak D match, TRBD1 (8 bases). The CDR3 sequence is 17 residues long. V lost 5 bases, J lost 0 bases, and 17 bases lay in between. Germline V gives CDR1 SEHNR, CDR2 FQNEAQ (reference sequence). The CDR3 nucleotides read TGTGCCAGCAGCCAGGGCACAGGGGGGGTCTCCTACAATGAGCAGTTCTTC. Translated: CASSQGTGGVSYNEQFF.

This clone was detected a few times. In the same sample, other DNA sequences code for this CDR3. This rearrangement joins TRBV5-1 to TRBJ2-3; D remains unclear. Germline CDR1 reads SGHRS; CDR2 reads YFSETQ. The CDR3 runs to 13 residues. Trimming pared 3 bases from V and 0 bases from J, leaving 5 bases between. The CDR3, as DNA: TGCGCCAGCAGCTCCCTTAGCACAGATACGCAGTATTTT. Its translation is CASSSLSTDTQYF.

This clone was recorded a few times. The chain employs TRBV10-3 and TRBJ2-2; D ambiguous. This CDR3 has 14 residues. Per germline, CDR1 ENHRY and CDR2 SYGVKD. Trimming removed 0 bases at V and 6 bases at J, with 8 bases between. Written as DNA, the CDR3 is TGTGCCATCAGTGAGTCGACCACTCCCGGGGAGCTGTTTTTT. It encodes CAISESTTPGELFF.

This clone was detected many times. This sequence joins TRBV14 and TRBJ2-1; D may be TRBD2 (6 bases). Germline V gives CDR1 SGHDN, CDR2 FVKESK. The CDR3 covers 17 residues. Between the trimmed V and J ends, which lost 4 bases and 7 bases, there was a span of 23 bases. The CDR3 sequence: CASSLRGALLALNEQFF. Written as DNA, the CDR3 is TGTGCCAGCAGCCTCCGAGGAGCATTGCTAGCGTTGAATGAGCAGTTCTTC.

The table lists this clone with a few counts. The J gene is TRBJ1-5, the V gene TRBV19, with 8 positions matching TRBD1. The CDR3 consists of 16 residues. CDR1 and CDR2 from the germline V gene are LNHDA and SQIVND (reference sequence). J lost 0 bases, V lost 6 bases, and 7 bases had no gene match. The chain's CDR3 is CASRRTGTYSNQPQHF. Written as DNA, the CDR3 is TGTGCCAGTAGGCGGACAGGGACGTATAGCAATCAGCCCCAGCATTTT.